The 18 T cell receptor beta chains below come from one sample, sequenced in a study of neurological immune-mediated disorders (dated 2019 in TCRdb). Library preparation was by 5' RACE. Sequencer: Illumina HiSeq 2500. Using fastp at Q25 and MiXCR, TCRdb reprocessed the public reads and kept productive beta chains. Entries that share a CDR3 protein sequence are merged under the most common genes and DNA. A total of 55,000 to 70,000 distinct CDR3 sequences appear in this sample, 2.5% to 3.5% of them only once. The biggest ten clones account for around 5.5% of the sample. The sample comprised PBMCs. These receptors were collected from a woman aged 45-59 years with multiple sclerosis.

This clonotype was observed many times. This chain connects TRBV11-3 to TRBJ2-3; no reliable D call. Per the germline V gene, CDR1 is SGHNT and CDR2 is YENEEA. The CDR3 is 16 residues long. The V end was cut by 4 bases, the J end by 1 base, with 15 bases between. CDR3 sequence (DNA): TGTGCCAGCAGCTCCCTATTCGGACCCGGCACAGATACGCAGTATTTT. Amino acid sequence: CASSSLFGPGTDTQYF.

This clonotype was seen repeatedly, ten times or more. The rearrangement links TRBV5-6 to TRBJ2-3; 11 bases are a match to TRBD2. CDR3 size: 16 residues. Germline lookup yields CDR1 SGHDT and CDR2 YYEEEE. V shed 1 base, J shed 3 bases, and the junction held 4 bases outside the gene matches. This CDR3 reads CASSLYGTSGTDTQYF. The CDR3, as DNA: TGTGCCAGCAGCTTGTACGGGACTAGCGGAACAGATACGCAGTATTTT.

There are many counts of this clonotype. The chain employs TRBV29-1 and TRBJ2-3; TRBD2 aligns across 8 bases. This CDR3 has 18 residues. V shed 4 bases and J 3 bases; nucleotides not matched to a gene: 18. Germline V gene sequence: CDR1 SQVTM, CDR2 ANQGSEA. CDR3 sequence: CSVVGARSGRRTTDTQYF. The CDR3 DNA follows: TGCAGCGTTGTAGGGGCAAGGAGCGGGAGAAGAACGACAGATACGCAGTATTTT.

This clonotype was seen at least ten times. This chain links TRBV7-2 with TRBJ2-1; D gene uncertain. In germline, CDR1 is SGHTA, CDR2 FQGNSA. V was shortened by 0 bases and J by 2 bases, with 5 bases between the two germline ends. The length of the CDR3 is 14 residues. CDR3 region: CASSLAYTYNEQFF. For the CDR3, the DNA is TGTGCCAGCAGCTTAGCGTACACCTACAATGAGCAGTTCTTC. Filled out from reference TRBV7-2 and TRBJ2-1, the complete variable domain reads GAGVSQSPSNKVTEKGKDVELRCDPISGHTALYWYRQSLGQGLEFLIYFQGNSAPDKSGLPSDRFSAERTGGSVSTLTIQRTQQEDSAVYLCASSLAYTYNEQFFGPGTRLTVL.

This clonotype was observed many times. The chain is built from TRBV5-6 and TRBJ1-1, with D uncertain. From germline, CDR1 is SGHDT and CDR2 YYEEEE. Trimming cost V 5 bases and J 0 bases, with 11 bases left between them. The CDR3 is made up of 14 amino acids. This CDR3 reads CASSTEPMNTEAFF. CDR3 in DNA: TGTGCCAGCAGTACTGAGCCGATGAACACTGAAGCTTTCTTT. The full variable domain, completed using reference TRBV5-6 and TRBJ1-1, is DAGVTQSPTHLIKTRGQQVTLRCSPKSGHDTVSWYQQALGQGPQFIFQYYEEEERQRGNFPDRFSGHQFPNYSSELNVNALLLGDSALYLCASSTEPMNTEAFFGQGTRLTVV.

This clonotype was recorded at least ten times. This chain links TRBV7-2 with TRBJ2-7; D is undetermined. The CDR3 runs 15 residues. The V gene's germline CDR1 is SGHTA and CDR2 FQGNSA. Between the trimmed V and J ends, which lost 1 base and 0 bases, there was a span of 10 bases. The CDR3 reads CASSLVVSGSYEQYF. CDR3 coding DNA: TGTGCCAGCAGCTTAGTTGTGTCGGGCTCCTACGAGCAGTACTTC.

This clonotype was seen many times. The V and J genes are TRBV20-1 and TRBJ2-1; D ambiguous. Germline CDR1 is DFQATT and CDR2 is SNEGSKA (reference sequence). CDR3 size: 14 residues. V dropped 3 bases and J dropped 0 bases, with 9 bases sitting between them. The DNA for the CDR3 is TGCAGTGCTAGGAATCCATTCTCCTACAATGAGCAGTTCTTC. It encodes CSARNPFSYNEQFF.

This clonotype appeared many times. The junction differs from germline at one of its ends, possibly a read error. The chain combines TRBV29-1 with TRBJ1-2; D not certain. CDR3 length equals 10 residues. Germline V CDR1 and CDR2: SQVTM, ANQGSEA. The DNA for the CDR3 is TGCAGCGTCGAAGACTATGGCTACACCTTC. Translation gives CSVEDYGYTF.

This clonotype was seen at least ten times. The J gene is TRBJ2-1, the V gene TRBV20-1; D might be TRBD1 (5 bases). CDR3 length equals 12 residues. With 6 bases removed from V and 10 bases from J, the gap between germline ends came to 16 bases. Germline V CDR1 and CDR2: DFQATT, SNEGSKA (reference sequence). This CDR3 reads CSAEIGVDEQFF. The CDR3 DNA is TGCAGTGCAGAAATAGGGGTCGACGAGCAGTTCTTC.

The table lists this clonotype with many counts. The chain uses TRBV18 and TRBJ1-5; D ambiguous. The CDR3 runs to 13 residues. From germline, CDR1 is KGHSH and CDR2 LQKENI. The V end was cut by 4 bases, the J end by 5 bases, with 9 bases between. CDR3 region: CASSLNTDQPQHF. The CDR3 DNA reads as TGTGCCAGCTCACTAAACACTGATCAGCCCCAGCATTTT.

This clonotype was detected ten times or more. CDR3: CASSMRTSGRTDTQYF. Here the CDR3 DNA reads TGTGCCAGCAGCATGAGGACTAGCGGGAGGACAGATACGCAGTATTTT. This chain connects TRBV7-2 to TRBJ2-3; 14 positions match TRBD2. The CDR3 has 16 amino acids. The germline CDR1 and CDR2 sequences are SGHTA and FQGNSA. Trimming removed 5 bases from V and 3 bases from J; junction bases left unmatched: 4.

As to this clonotype: The junction shows a germline mismatch at one end, possibly a read error. J is TRBJ2-1 and V is TRBV12-3 or TRBV12-4; D is perhaps TRBD1 (6 bases). This CDR3 region has 12 residues. The CDR3 nucleotides read TGTGACAGCAGTTTAGGGGGCAATGAGCAGTTCTTC. Its translation is CDSSLGGNEQFF.

This clonotype was observed many times. This chain connects TRBV7-2 to TRBJ1-2; D might be TRBD1 (6 bases). The ends were cut back, 5 bases at V and 6 bases at J, with 16 bases in the middle. Germline assignment: CDR1 SGHTA and CDR2 FQGNSA. This CDR3 spans 14 amino acids. The DNA for the CDR3 is TGTGCCAGCAGCCGCTACAGGGACTCGGATGGCTACACCTTC. Translating gives CASSRYRDSDGYTF.

This clonotype was picked up many times. The chain combines TRBV12-3 or TRBV12-4 with TRBJ2-4; 9 nucleotides line up with TRBD1. V lost 6 bases, J lost 6 bases, and 12 bases stayed unmatched. The CDR3 has 16 amino acids. As DNA, the CDR3 is TGTGCCAGCAGCGGCCTGGATAGACAGGGGGTAAACATTCAGTACTTC. It is translated as CASSGLDRQGVNIQYF.

This clonotype has at least ten counts. The J gene is TRBJ2-7, the V gene TRBV5-1, with TRBD1 as a possible D gene (6 bases). This CDR3 spans 14 amino acids. Trimming removed 0 bases at V and 3 bases at J, with 10 bases between. Germline-derived CDR1 and CDR2 are SGHRS and YFSETQ. In nucleotides, the CDR3 is TGCGCCAGCAGCTTGGACAGGGCTCACTACGAGCAGTACTTC. Its translation: CASSLDRAHYEQYF.

This clonotype was seen just once. At one end the junction does not follow the germline gene, possibly because of a read error. This chain joins TRBV6-4 and TRBJ2-5; 14 bases agree with TRBD2. From germline, CDR1 is MRHNA and CDR2 SNTAGT. The length of the CDR3 is 16 residues. This chain's CDR3 is CSSSPTGTSGGETQYF. The CDR3 nucleotides read TGTTCCAGCAGCCCAACCGGGACTAGCGGGGGAGAGACCCAGTACTTC.

This clonotype was counted many times. The chain is built from TRBV9 and TRBJ2-2; D is perhaps TRBD2 (6 bases). V lost 3 bases, J lost 5 bases, and 14 bases lay in between. The germline CDR1 and CDR2 sequences are SGDLS and YYNGEE. This CDR3 has 15 amino acids. CDR3 nucleotide sequence: TGTGCCAGCAGCGCCCGGGACTGGGGGACCGGGGAGCTGTTTTTT. This codes for CASSARDWGTGELFF.

In this sample, this clonotype turned up many times. The J gene is TRBJ2-2, the V gene TRBV7-2; 9 nucleotides match TRBD2. V shed 2 bases, J shed 4 bases, and the junction held 5 bases outside the gene matches. Germline CDR1 is SGHTA and CDR2 is FQGNSA. The CDR3 is 16 residues long. CDR3 nucleotide sequence: TGTGCCAGCAGCTTAAAAAGCGGGGGGACCACCGGGGAGCTGTTTTTT. It encodes CASSLKSGGTTGELFF.